The present T cell receptor (beta chain) was sequenced within a study of control samples from healthy donors and cancer patients. The V and J ends lost 6 bases and 7 bases, in that order; junction bases with no gene match: 7. This CDR3 has 13 amino acids. The V gene's germline CDR1 is SQVTM and CDR2 ANQGSEA. Sequencing used immunoSEQ multiplex PCR; TCRdb keeps in-frame clones, though not all of them. Of 150,000 or so clones in the sample, roughly 93% were seen once. The TCR sequence derives from a man between 18 and 29 years old in good health. The sequencing sample was made of blood. V is TRBV29-1 and J is TRBJ1-2, with 11 bases that match TRBD1. CDR3 residues: CSVPRDRGGGYTF. As DNA, the CDR3 is TGCAGCGTGCCTAGGGACAGGGGGGGTGGCTACACCTTC.